The source of this T cell receptor (beta chain) is a study of blood T cell repertoires in COVID-19 (TCRdb year 2020). With regard to the full study: The collaborator samples originated in the United States, Italy and Spain and spanned the acute and convalescent phases of COVID-19. The material from the prospective study consisted of cDNA or gDNA derived from T cells, B-cell-depleted T cells, or PBMCs. The repertoires were released in a freely available public database meant as a resource for research on the immune response to SARS-CoV-2. The dataset comprised deeply sampled blood TCRbeta repertoires from subjects exposed to, actively infected with, or recovered from COVID-19. Nearly every sample came with metadata listing a de-identified subject ID, COVID-19 status, age in years and sex. Where HLA class I and class II types were available, the types were taken from metadata supplied by the sample provider, not from assay-based typing. Samples were obtained from the ongoing ImmuneRACE study (first 160 participants) and from over 1,000 subjects provided by 6 global collaborators. Study-wide findings and limitations: The amount of clinical and demographic metadata varied by source and participant and was provided uncurated.

Collaborating institutions collected whole blood in K2EDTA tubes following their own protocols. Collaborator samples were shipped for TCRbeta analysis as frozen whole blood, isolated PBMCs, or DNA extracted from either sample type. Trimming leaves V shorter by 4 bases and J shorter by 0 bases, with the junction holding 4 bases beyond the gene matches. Reading from cysteine to phenylalanine, the CDR3 counts 15 amino acids. Only the CDR3 DNA is retained, 45 bases long and in frame from the first base. CDR1 and CDR2, per the germline V gene, are SGHRS and YFSETQ. TCRbeta CDR3 regions were amplified from genomic DNA by means of the immunoSEQ Assay, a bias-controlled multiplex PCR. In the authors' own workflow: Nucleated cell counts per sample were estimated from amplification of reference gene primers within the assay. To quantify the absolute abundance of each unique TCRbeta CDR3 rearrangement, sequence reads were collapsed and filtered. For each sample, productive Simpson clonality was calculated by taking the square root of Simpson's diversity index across productive rearrangements. The clones in this table, taken by TCRdb from immuneACCESS, are in-frame only. Not every clone is retained; where verified, under half of the shortfall comes from an unresolved V gene, and the cause of the rest is unknown. V, J and clone size are taken as reported in that table, and D and trimming were inferred from the DNA itself. The sample table records 30,000 or so clones; roughly four fifths of these occur just once. The ten largest clones take up about 42% of the sample.

A note on this clone: What antigen it recognizes has not been identified. Base qualities were left out, and no much larger clone turns up one base away.

The chain employs TRBV5-1 and TRBJ2-3; TRBD2 aligns with 8 central bases. Sequenced sample: peripheral blood. The clonotype originates from a man at least 80 years old with active or convalescent COVID-19. The CDR3 amino acid sequence is: CASSNSGTSTDTQYF. The nucleotides read TGCGCCAGCAGCAATAGCGGGACTAGCACAGATACGCAGTATTTT. The reference TRBV5-1 and TRBJ2-3 proteins fill in what lies around the CDR3, so the full variable domain reads KAGVTQTPRYLIKTRGQQVTLSCSPISGHRSVSWYQQTPGQGLQFLFEYFSETQRNKGNFPGRFSGRQFSNSRSEMNVSTLELGDSALYLCASSNSGTSTDTQYFGPGTRLTVL.